The 32 T cell receptor beta chains listed next were all sequenced from one sample in a study of CD8+ T cells in alopecia areata. Treatment specified: oral pan-JAK inhibitor, 5-10 mg twice daily. Investigators isolated RNA and reverse transcribed it into cDNA to act as the sequencing template. Produced via immunoSEQ multiplex PCR; TCRdb's table is partial and in-frame only. The table shows approximately 150,000 clones, with about 88% occurring only once. The starting material was CD8+ T cells sorted from blood, obtained at week 4, from a patient treated with tofacitinib. All receptors derive from a human donor with alopecia areata.

The rearrangement joins TRBV7-9 to TRBJ1-1, with 8 nucleotides matching TRBD1. This CDR3 comprises 14 residues. The V segment lost 3 bases and the J segment 3 bases; nucleotides outside the gene matches: 3. Germline V gives CDR1 SEHNR, CDR2 FQNEAQ (reference sequence). In nucleotides, the CDR3 is TGTGCCAGCAGCTTCCAGGGGGCGGACACTGAAGCTTTCTTT. Amino acid sequence: CASSFQGADTEAFF.

V usage is TRBV29-1 and J usage is TRBJ2-2; tentatively, D is TRBD2 (5 bases). Germline V gene data show CDR1 as SQVTM and CDR2 as ANQGSEA. The V end lost 7 bases, the J end lost 1 base, and 10 bases lay between the germline ends. CDR3 length: 13 residues. DNA of the CDR3: TGCAGCGGACGACTACGGAACACCGGGGAGCTGTTTTTT. It specifies CSGRLRNTGELFF.

The chain joins TRBV5-1 to TRBJ2-7; 13 nucleotides line up with TRBD2. The V gene end was trimmed by 4 bases and the J gene end by 1 base; junction bases not matched to a gene: 8. The CDR3 totals 17 residues. Germline V gene data show CDR1 as SGHRS and CDR2 as YFSETQ. The DNA for the CDR3 is TGCGCCAGCAGCCCCGGACTAGCGGGAGAGGGGTCCTACGAGCAGTACTTC. This encodes CASSPGLAGEGSYEQYF.

V gene TRBV29-1 combines with J gene TRBJ2-5; D is perhaps TRBD2 (5 bases). This CDR3 is built from 14 residues. Trimming stripped 3 bases from V and 9 bases from J, with 20 bases between. Germline CDR1 reads SQVTM; CDR2 reads ANQGSEA. CDR3 protein: CSVETEGNPGSQYF. CDR3 DNA: TGCAGCGTTGAGACGGAAGGGAACCCGGGGTCCCAGTACTTC. Looking up the rest from reference TRBV29-1 and TRBJ2-5 gives the full variable domain: SAVISQKPSRDICQRGTSLTIQCQVDSQVTMMFWYRQQPGQSLTLIATANQGSEATYESGFVIDKFPISRPNLTFSTLTVSNMSPEDSSIYLCSVETEGNPGSQYFGPGTRLLVL.

The chain uses TRBV30 and TRBJ2-1; TRBD2 agrees at 12 bases. The CDR3 covers 13 residues. The V and J ends lost 3 bases and 9 bases, in that order; junction bases with no gene match: 3. Germline CDR1 GTSNPN, CDR2 SVGIG (reference sequence). The CDR3 DNA is TGTGCCTGGAGCCCGGGACTAGCGGGTGAGCAGTTCTTC. This codes for CAWSPGLAGEQFF.

The rearrangement uses TRBV30 and TRBJ2-6; D is ambiguous. V dropped 2 bases and J dropped 0 bases, with 2 bases sitting between them. There are 13 residues in the CDR3. Germline V gives CDR1 GTSNPN, CDR2 SVGIG (reference sequence). CDR3 in DNA: TGTGCCTGGAGTCTCTCTGGGGCCAACGTCCTGACTTTC. Its translation is CAWSLSGANVLTF.

The rearrangement links TRBV2 to TRBJ2-7; the D call may be TRBD1 or TRBD2 (6 bases each). The CDR3 has 13 amino acids. V was pared by 6 bases and J by 3 bases, with 12 bases between. CDR1 SNHLY and CDR2 FYNNEI come from the germline V gene. The CDR3 DNA follows: TGTGCCAGCAGACCCGGGGGCTACTACGAGCAGTACTTC. It translates to CASRPGGYYEQYF.

The table lists this clone with a count of one. The V and J genes are TRBV19 and TRBJ2-7; the D gene is possibly TRBD2 (6 bases). V was pared by 10 bases and J by 1 base, with 11 bases between. The CDR3 is made up of 12 amino acids. CDR1 and CDR2 (germline): LNHDA, SQIVND (reference sequence). The CDR3 DNA reads as TGTGCCACCGCTGCGGGGTCCTACGAGCAGTACTTC. This codes for CATAAGSYEQYF.

CDR3 sequence reads: CGVSSSYEQYF. In DNA, the CDR3 is TGTGGGGTATCTAGCTCCTACGAGCAGTACTTC. V usage is TRBV10-3 and J usage is TRBJ2-7; D call uncertain. The CDR3 length is 11 residues. Germline assignment: CDR1 ENHRY and CDR2 SYGVKD.

V and J are TRBV14 and TRBJ2-1; 11 bases map to TRBD1. This CDR3 comprises 15 residues. Germline V lookup: CDR1 SGHDN, CDR2 FVKESK. Unmatched junction bases numbered 4, after V lost 2 bases and J lost 7 bases. CDR3 region: CASSQLDRGRNEQFF. Written as DNA, the CDR3 is TGTGCCAGCAGCCAACTGGACAGGGGGCGTAATGAGCAGTTCTTC.

The J gene is TRBJ2-2, the V gene TRBV4-1; D is possibly TRBD1 (6 bases). This CDR3 comprises 16 residues. From germline, CDR1 is MGHRA and CDR2 YSYEKL. Deletions cut 1 base from V and 2 bases from J, with 11 bases between. The CDR3 reads CASSQVGDTNTGELFF. The CDR3, as DNA: TGCGCCAGCAGCCAAGTCGGGGACACTAACACCGGGGAGCTGTTTTTT.

Concerning this clone itself: The sample contains more than one DNA sequence encoding this CDR3. The gene calls are TRBV19 and TRBJ2-1; D may be TRBD1 or TRBD2 (6 bases each). Germline V gene sequence: CDR1 LNHDA, CDR2 SQIVND (reference sequence). Trimming shortened V by 5 bases and J by 3 bases, and 11 bases separated the two germline ends. The CDR3 has 14 amino acids. The CDR3 nucleotides are TGTGCCAGTAGTGGAGGGGGTGACTACAATGAGCAGTTCTTC. Translation: CASSGGGDYNEQFF.

This sequence joins TRBV27 and TRBJ2-5; 7 bases line up with TRBD2. CDR3 size: 14 residues. With V trimmed by 2 bases and J by 4 bases, 4 bases remained unmatched. Looked up from germline, CDR1 is MNHEY and CDR2 is SMNVEV (reference sequence). The CDR3 sequence is CASSLAGEGETQYF. CDR3 coding DNA: TGTGCCAGCAGTTTAGCGGGAGAGGGAGAGACCCAGTACTTC.

The chain carries TRBV6-1 and TRBJ2-7; 7 bases match TRBD1. The CDR3 length is 13 residues. The germline V gene encodes CDR1 MNHNS and CDR2 SASEGT. After removal of 7 bases from V and 1 base from J, the junction contained 4 bases not matched to a gene. CDR3 region: CASKGDRSYEQYF. CDR3 sequence (DNA): TGTGCCAGCAAGGGGGACAGATCCTACGAGCAGTACTTC.

This chain joins TRBV7-9 and TRBJ1-1; no reliable D call. Looked up from germline, CDR1 is SEHNR and CDR2 is FQNEAQ (reference sequence). V shed 6 bases and J shed 3 bases, with 2 bases lying between them. This CDR3 region has 10 residues. The CDR3: CASSDTEAFF. CDR3 coding DNA: TGTGCCAGCAGTGACACTGAAGCTTTCTTT.

The chain joins TRBV29-1 to TRBJ2-7; D is unresolved. Germline CDR1 SQVTM, CDR2 ANQGSEA. The CDR3 covers 13 residues. V lost 0 bases to trimming and J lost 2 bases, with 8 bases between them. CDR3 residues: CSVEDDSAYEQYF. CDR3 nucleotide sequence: TGCAGCGTTGAAGACGACTCCGCCTACGAGCAGTACTTC.

The chain combines TRBV25-1 with TRBJ2-1; unclear D gene. This CDR3 contains 12 residues. Trimming took off 6 bases at V and 5 bases at J, with 8 bases between the two ends. Germline CDR1 and CDR2: MGHDK and SYGVNS. CDR3 loop: CASRPQDNEQFF. In nucleotides, the CDR3 is TGTGCCAGCAGGCCCCAAGACAATGAGCAGTTCTTC.

The CDR3 DNA is TGTGCCAGCAGCGTCGGGGGTTCCACCGGGGAGCTGTTTTTT. Translated, it gives CASSVGGSTGELFF. The chain has TRBV9 and TRBJ2-2; TRBD2 is a possible D gene (6 bases). The V end was cut by 2 bases, the J end by 4 bases, with 9 bases between. The CDR3 consists of 14 residues. Germline values: CDR1 SGDLS, CDR2 YYNGEE. Full variable domain (rest looked up from reference TRBV9 and TRBJ2-2): DSGVTQTPKHLITATGQRVTLRCSPRSGDLSVYWYQQSLDQGLQFLIQYYNGEERAKGNILERFSAQQFPDLHSELNLSSLELGDSALYFCASSVGGSTGELFFGEGSRLTVL.

This clone has a single count. The chain carries TRBV7-9 and TRBJ2-1; the D gene is possibly TRBD2 (5 bases). The germline V gene encodes CDR1 SEHNR and CDR2 FQNEAQ (reference sequence). Trimming left V 0 bases short and J 13 bases short, with 10 bases between. The CDR3 runs 12 residues. CDR3 coding DNA: TGTGCCAGCAGCTTAGCGGGAGAGCCTCAGTTCTTC. As protein: CASSLAGEPQFF.

The chain joins TRBV7-9 to TRBJ2-5; no firm D call. V was pared by 0 bases and J by 5 bases, with 10 bases between. Germline CDR1 and CDR2: SEHNR and FQNEAQ (reference sequence). The CDR3 runs 14 residues. The CDR3 reads CASSLAAGWETQYF. The CDR3 DNA sequence: TGTGCCAGCAGCTTAGCGGCAGGTTGGGAGACCCAGTACTTC.

The chain joins TRBV7-9 to TRBJ2-3; no firm D call. The V end lost 1 base, the J end lost 4 bases, and 6 bases lay between the germline ends. This CDR3 region has 13 residues. The germline V gene encodes CDR1 SEHNR and CDR2 FQNEAQ (reference sequence). CDR3: CASSLEISDTQYF. The CDR3 nucleotides read TGTGCCAGCAGCTTAGAAATCTCAGATACGCAGTATTTT.

The rearrangement joins TRBV2 to TRBJ2-7; 9 bases fit TRBD1. J gave up 5 bases and V 3 bases, and 8 bases lay outside the gene matches. Germline loops: CDR1 SNHLY, CDR2 FYNNEI. The CDR3 is 15 residues long. CDR3 sequence: CASSDPGTGSDEQYF. The CDR3 nucleotides are TGTGCCAGCAGTGACCCCGGGACAGGGTCCGACGAGCAGTACTTC.

The CDR3 loop is CASSRFVERNTGELFF. DNA for the CDR3: TGTGCCAGCAGCCGCTTTGTGGAGCGGAACACCGGGGAGCTGTTTTTT. This chain links TRBV4-2 with TRBJ2-2; no definite D call. Per germline, CDR1 LGHNA and CDR2 YNFKEQ. This CDR3 has 16 amino acids. V lost 4 bases, J lost 1 base, and 13 bases lay in between.

For the CDR3, the DNA is TGCGCCAGCAGCCAACGGGAAAGTGAGCAGTTCTTC. It specifies CASSQRESEQFF. The chain has TRBV4-1 and TRBJ2-1; D possibly corresponds to TRBD2 (5 bases). Germline lookup yields CDR1 MGHRA and CDR2 YSYEKL. The germline V and J ends were trimmed by 2 bases and 9 bases, with 8 bases remaining between them. This CDR3 is built from 12 residues.

The V gene is TRBV2, the J gene TRBJ2-7; TRBD1 is a possible D gene (6 bases). V lost 10 bases and J 6 bases, leaving 13 bases between the germline ends. The CDR3 has 11 amino acids. Germline V gene lookup returns CDR1 SNHLY and CDR2 FYNNEI. The CDR3 sequence: CAIQGNPEQYF. CDR3 nucleotides: TGTGCCATACAGGGAAACCCCGAGCAGTACTTC. Complete variable domain (other parts from reference TRBV2 and TRBJ2-7): EPEVTQTPSHQVTQMGQEVILRCVPISNHLYFYWYRQILGQKVEFLVSFYNNEISEKSEIFDDQFSVERPDGSNFTLKIRSTKLEDSAMYFCAIQGNPEQYFGPGTRLTVT.

The rearrangement links TRBV2 to TRBJ2-6; D possibly corresponds to TRBD1 (5 bases). The CDR3 length is 14 residues. Germline V gene data show CDR1 as SNHLY and CDR2 as FYNNEI. With 8 bases removed from V and 0 bases from J, the gap between germline ends came to 8 bases. DNA of the CDR3: TGTGCCAGCGACGACAGCTCTGGGGCCAACGTCCTGACTTTC. Protein sequence: CASDDSSGANVLTF.

Comment on this clone: Relative to the germline gene, one junction end is altered; a read error may explain this. This chain links TRBV7-7 with TRBJ2-7; the D call may be TRBD1 or TRBD2 (5 bases each). The V gene's germline CDR1 is SSHAT and CDR2 FNYEAQ (reference sequence). This CDR3 is 13 amino acids long. The CDR3 spells CASSSGRTYEQYF. CDR3 DNA: TGTGCTAGCAGCTCGGGACGGACTTACGAGCAGTACTTC.

The chain links TRBV14 to TRBJ1-1; 10 bases map to TRBD1. Losses at the gene ends were 4 bases for V and 4 bases for J; bases not matched to a gene: 6. This CDR3 comprises 15 residues. Germline CDR1 is SGHDN and CDR2 is FVKESK. The CDR3 region is CASSPLGDRGTEAFF. The CDR3 DNA sequence: TGTGCCAGCAGCCCCCTTGGGGACAGGGGCACTGAAGCTTTCTTT.

V and J are TRBV6-5 and TRBJ2-5; weak D call: TRBD1 (5 bases). This CDR3 contains 15 residues. Germline V gene sequence: CDR1 MNHEY, CDR2 SVGAGI. The germline V and J ends were trimmed by 2 bases and 2 bases, with 12 bases remaining between them. The CDR3 bases are TGTGCCAGCAGTTACCTTGACAGAGATCAAGAGACCCAGTACTTC. Its protein is CASSYLDRDQETQYF.

This clone was counted once. The V call is TRBV13, the J call TRBJ2-7; the match to TRBD2 covers 7 bases. Germline-derived CDR1 and CDR2 are PRHDT and FYEKMQ (reference sequence). Losses at the gene ends were 2 bases for V and 5 bases for J; bases not matched to a gene: 3. The CDR3 has 13 amino acids. The CDR3 sequence: CASSLIGGNEQYF. CDR3 coding DNA: TGTGCCAGCAGCTTAATCGGGGGGAACGAGCAGTACTTC.

The V call is TRBV11-2, the J call TRBJ1-1, with a tentative D call TRBD1 (5 bases). The germline V gene has CDR1 SGHAT and CDR2 FQNNGV. V lost 5 bases to trimming and J lost 2 bases, with 12 bases between them. This CDR3 region has 14 residues. This chain's CDR3 is CASSRTGLNTEAFF. CDR3 in DNA: TGTGCCAGCAGCCGCACAGGACTTAACACTGAAGCTTTCTTT.

The chain uses TRBV2 and TRBJ1-2; D gene ambiguous. Trimming shortened V by 8 bases and J by 4 bases, and 14 bases separated the two germline ends. This CDR3 comprises 13 residues. Germline V lookup: CDR1 SNHLY, CDR2 FYNNEI. CDR3 nucleotide sequence: TGTGCCAGCCCAGCGGGAAAGATCTATGGCTACACCTTC. Translating gives CASPAGKIYGYTF. The full variable domain, with the rest looked up from reference TRBV2 and TRBJ1-2, is EPEVTQTPSHQVTQMGQEVILRCVPISNHLYFYWYRQILGQKVEFLVSFYNNEISEKSEIFDDQFSVERPDGSNFTLKIRSTKLEDSAMYFCASPAGKIYGYTFGSGTRLTVV.